This T cell receptor (beta chain) was observed in a study of cytotoxic CD8 clonotypes in ibrutinib-treated CLL. Background on the study: When averaged across all of the samples, the counts came to 200,000 to 300,000 productive templates and 85,000 to 95,000 productive rearrangements.

General study points: Elevated clonality accompanied ibrutinib response, with a return toward baseline values at progression.

V lost 1 base and J lost 0; bases outside the gene matches: 3. Germline CDR1 is SEHNR and CDR2 is FQNEAQ (reference sequence). The CDR3 loop spans 16 amino acids. The table came from immunoSEQ multiplex PCR; TCRdb's copy has only in-frame clones and leaves some out. The sample has 300,000 or so clones; roughly 67% are singletons. To note about this clone: Its specificity is not known.

This chain uses TRBV7-9 with TRBJ2-3, with 8 bases identical to TRBD2. This specimen was PBMCs, taken after 36 months of ibrutinib treatment. This clonotype was obtained from a human donor with chronic lymphocytic leukemia. The DNA for the CDR3 is TGTGCCAGCAGCTTAGTGGGCGGGAGGAGCACAGATACGCAGTATTTT. Protein sequence: CASSLVGGRSTDTQYF.